Following are 9 T cell receptor beta chains from one sample sequenced in a study of blood T cell repertoires in COVID-19. The protocol was immunoSEQ multiplex PCR, while the TCRdb copy is restricted to in-frame clones and leaves out a portion. The table includes roughly 230,000 clones, around nine tenths detected once. Sequencing used peripheral blood. The receptors derive from a man younger than 45 with COVID-19, enrolled during active disease.

This chain links TRBV5-1 with TRBJ2-3; TRBD1 is a possible D gene (7 bases). This CDR3 has 17 amino acids. The ends were cut back, 0 bases at V and 2 bases at J, with 16 bases in the middle. Germline CDR1 reads SGHRS; CDR2 reads YFSETQ. The CDR3 coding sequence is TGCGCCAGCAGCTTGGTTGGGGGGACAGAGTTCACAGATACGCAGTATTTT. Its protein product is CASSLVGGTEFTDTQYF.

Worth noting for this clone: One end of the junction does not line up with germline, which may come from a read error. The chain couples TRBV5-6 to TRBJ2-2; D may be TRBD1 (6 bases). This CDR3 is 14 amino acids long. Germline lookup yields CDR1 SGHDT and CDR2 YYEEEE. The CDR3 here is CARRQTGKYRGAVF. The CDR3 DNA reads as TGTGCCAGACGACAGACAGGTAAGTACCGGGGAGCTGTTTTT. Complete variable domain (other parts from reference TRBV5-6 and TRBJ2-2): DAGVTQSPTHLIKTRGQQVTLRCSPKSGHDTVSWYQQALGQGPQFIFQYYEEEERQRGNFPDRFSGHQFPNYSSELNVNALLLGDSALYLCARRQTGKYRGAVFGEGSRLTVL.

This rearrangement joins TRBV18 to TRBJ2-3; 10 bases fit TRBD2. Losses at the gene ends were 5 bases for V and 4 bases for J; bases not matched to a gene: 9. Germline loops: CDR1 KGHSH, CDR2 LQKENI. The CDR3 spans 16 residues. The chain's CDR3 is CASSVSGGGLSDTQYF. The CDR3 DNA is TGTGCCAGCTCAGTCAGCGGGGGGGGCCTTTCAGATACGCAGTATTTT.

This rearrangement joins TRBV9 to TRBJ2-5; TRBD1 matches at 8 bases. The CDR3 spans 16 residues. Trimming took 2 bases from V and 5 from J; bases not matched to a gene: 11. Looked up from germline, CDR1 is SGDLS and CDR2 is YYNGEE. The CDR3 nucleotides read TGTGCCAGCAGCGTTGGGACAGGCCTTAGGGTGGAGACCCAGTACTTC. Translating it yields CASSVGTGLRVETQYF.

V and J are TRBV4-2 and TRBJ2-5; possibly TRBD2 for D (5 bases). Germline-derived CDR1 and CDR2 are LGHNA and YNFKEQ. The CDR3 length is 14 residues. V was cut by 4 bases and J by 5 bases, with 14 bases left in between. The CDR3 DNA reads TGTGCCAGCAGCCCTGAGGCGAGAGGGGAGACCCAGTACTTC. This translates into CASSPEARGETQYF.

The chain recombines TRBV3-1 (or the pseudogene TRBV3-2) with TRBJ2-1; 9 nucleotides agree with TRBD2. The length of the CDR3 is 18 residues. CDR1 LGHDT and CDR2 YNNKEL come from the germline V gene (reference sequence). The trim removed 0 bases at V and 7 bases at J, leaving 13 bases unmatched. CDR3 residues: CASSQEAVAGARVNEQFF. The DNA for the CDR3 is TGTGCCAGCAGCCAAGAAGCGGTAGCGGGGGCTCGGGTGAATGAGCAGTTCTTC.

The chain has TRBV2 and TRBJ1-6; a possible D gene is TRBD1 (5 bases). Germline-derived CDR1 and CDR2 are SNHLY and FYNNEI. The CDR3 covers 14 residues. Trimming pared 3 bases from V and 10 bases from J, leaving 13 bases between. CDR3 region: CASSDQGVQSPLHF. DNA of the CDR3: TGTGCCAGCAGTGATCAGGGCGTTCAATCACCCCTCCACTTT.

This clone was counted between two and nine times. The chain is built from TRBV18 and TRBJ2-5; 11 bases are a match to TRBD1. V trimming: 5 bases; J trimming: 5 bases; junction bases outside the gene matches: 7. CDR3 size: 15 residues. Per the germline V gene, CDR1 is KGHSH and CDR2 is LQKENI. In nucleotides, the CDR3 is TGTGCCAGCTCATCAGGACAGGGGGCCCGTGAGACCCAGTACTTC. Its translation is CASSSGQGARETQYF. The full variable domain, with the rest looked up from reference TRBV18 and TRBJ2-5, is NAGVMQNPRHLVRRRGQEARLRCSPMKGHSHVYWYRQLPEEGLKFMVYLQKENIIDESGMPKERFSAEFPKEGPSILRIQQVVRGDSAAYFCASSSGQGARETQYFGPGTRLLVL.

This clone was counted once. J is TRBJ2-3 and V is TRBV19; the D gene is possibly TRBD2 (5 bases). Germline V gene sequence: CDR1 LNHDA, CDR2 SQIVND (reference sequence). The V gene lost 8 bases and the J gene lost 2 bases, with 14 bases spanning the gap. This CDR3 is 14 amino acids long. CDR3 amino acids: CASCAGIFTDTQYF. CDR3 coding DNA: TGTGCCAGTTGTGCCGGGATATTCACAGATACGCAGTATTTT.